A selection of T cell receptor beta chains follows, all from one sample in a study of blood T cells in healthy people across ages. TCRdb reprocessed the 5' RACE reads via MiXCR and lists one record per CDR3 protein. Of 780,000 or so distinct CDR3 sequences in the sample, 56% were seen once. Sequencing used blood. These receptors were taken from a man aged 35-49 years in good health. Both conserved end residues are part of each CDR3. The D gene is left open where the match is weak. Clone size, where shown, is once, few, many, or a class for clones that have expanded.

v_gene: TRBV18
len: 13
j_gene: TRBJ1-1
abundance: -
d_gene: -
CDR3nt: TGTGCCAGCTCAGACACAGGGAGTACTGAAGCTTTCTTT
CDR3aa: CASSDTGSTEAFF

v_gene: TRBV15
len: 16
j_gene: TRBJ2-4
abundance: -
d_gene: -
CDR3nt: TGTGCCACCAGCAGAGATAGGAGGGACAGTAAAAACATTCAGTACTTC
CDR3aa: CATSRDRRDSKNIQYF

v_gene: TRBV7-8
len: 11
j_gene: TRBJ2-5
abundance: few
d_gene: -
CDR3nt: TGTGCCAGCAGCTTAGACGGGACCCAGTACTTC
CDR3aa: CASSLDGTQYF

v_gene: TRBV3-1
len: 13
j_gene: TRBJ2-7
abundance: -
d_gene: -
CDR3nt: TGTGCCAGCAGCCAAGCGCTAGCCGGCGAGCAGTACTTC
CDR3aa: CASSQALAGEQYF

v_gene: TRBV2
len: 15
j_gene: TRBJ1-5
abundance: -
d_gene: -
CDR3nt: TGTGCCAGCAGTGGGACAAGCGGCAGCAATCAGCCCCAGCATTTT
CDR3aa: CASSGTSGSNQPQHF

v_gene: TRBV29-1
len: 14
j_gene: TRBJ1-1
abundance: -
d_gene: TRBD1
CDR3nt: TGCAGCGTAAAAAGGGACAGTTCTCACACTGAAGCTTTCTTT
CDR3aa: CSVKRDSSHTEAFF

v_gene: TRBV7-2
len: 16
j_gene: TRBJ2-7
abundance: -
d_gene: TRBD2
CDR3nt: TGTGCCAGCAGACGGGCCGGCGGGAGAGAGAGCTACGAGCAGTACTTC
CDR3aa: CASRRAGGRESYEQYF

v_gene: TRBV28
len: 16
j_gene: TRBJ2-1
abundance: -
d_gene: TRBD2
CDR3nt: TGTGCCAGCAGTTCAACTAGACTAGCGGGAGCAGATGAGCAGTTCTTC
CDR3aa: CASSSTRLAGADEQFF

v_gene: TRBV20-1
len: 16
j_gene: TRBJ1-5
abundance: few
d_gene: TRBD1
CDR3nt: TGCAGTGCTTCCCGGGACAGTTCATCTAGCAATCAGCCCCAGCATTTT
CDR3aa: CSASRDSSSSNQPQHF

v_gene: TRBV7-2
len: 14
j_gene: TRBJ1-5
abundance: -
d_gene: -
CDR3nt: TGTGCCAGCAGCTTAGATTGGTCCGATCAGCCCCAGCATTTT
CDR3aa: CASSLDWSDQPQHF

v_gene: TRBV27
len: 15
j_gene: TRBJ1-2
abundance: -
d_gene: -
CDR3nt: TGTGCCAGCAGGAAACAGGGCCCTCGGACTTATGGCTACACCTTC
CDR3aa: CASRKQGPRTYGYTF

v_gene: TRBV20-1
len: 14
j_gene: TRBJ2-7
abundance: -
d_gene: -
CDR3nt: TGCAGTGCATTCGACAGTCAGAGTCCCTACGAGCAGTACTTC
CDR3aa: CSAFDSQSPYEQYF

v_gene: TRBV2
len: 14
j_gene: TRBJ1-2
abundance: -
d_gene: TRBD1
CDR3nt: TGTGCCAGCAGGCCGGGACAGCCTCCTTATGGCTACACCTTC
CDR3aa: CASRPGQPPYGYTF

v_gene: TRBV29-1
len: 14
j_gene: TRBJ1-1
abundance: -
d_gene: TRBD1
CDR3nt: TGCAGCGTTGAAAAGGGGACAGGGGGCACTGAAGCTTTCTTT
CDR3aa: CSVEKGTGGTEAFF

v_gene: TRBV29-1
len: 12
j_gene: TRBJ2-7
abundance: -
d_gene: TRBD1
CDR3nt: TGCAGCGTTGTAGGACAGGCCTACGAGCAGTACTTC
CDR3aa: CSVVGQAYEQYF

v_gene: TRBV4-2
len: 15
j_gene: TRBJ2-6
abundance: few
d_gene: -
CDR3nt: TGTGCCAGCAGCCAAGAAGCGTCTGGGGCCAACGTCCTGACTTTC
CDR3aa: CASSQEASGANVLTF

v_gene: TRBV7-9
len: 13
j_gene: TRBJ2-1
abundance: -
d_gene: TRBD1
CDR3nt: TGTGCCAGCAGCATACAGGGGATGAATGAGCAGTTCTTC
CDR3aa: CASSIQGMNEQFF

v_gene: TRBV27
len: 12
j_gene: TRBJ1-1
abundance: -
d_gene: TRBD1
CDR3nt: TGTGCCAGCAAGACAGGGGTTGGGGGAGCTTTCTTT
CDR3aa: CASKTGVGGAFF

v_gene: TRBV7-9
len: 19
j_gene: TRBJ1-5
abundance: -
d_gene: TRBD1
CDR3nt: TGTGCCAGCAGTAGTACCGGACAGGGCACCCAATATAGCAATCAGCCCCAGCATTTT
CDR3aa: CASSSTGQGTQYSNQPQHF

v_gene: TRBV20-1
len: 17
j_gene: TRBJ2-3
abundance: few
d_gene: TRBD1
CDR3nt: TGCAGTGCTAGAGATACTTTCCGTAGGACAGGCGGTGATACGCAGTATTTT
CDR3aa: CSARDTFRRTGGDTQYF

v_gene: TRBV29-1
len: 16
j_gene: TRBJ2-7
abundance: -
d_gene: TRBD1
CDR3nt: TGCAGCGTGGCGGGACAGGGGGCGACTAGCGGCCGCGAGCAGTACTTC
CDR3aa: CSVAGQGATSGREQYF

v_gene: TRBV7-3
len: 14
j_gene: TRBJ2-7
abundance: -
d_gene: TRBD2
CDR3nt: TGTGCCAGCAGCCTGACTAGCGGGGGGGACGTCCGGTACTTC
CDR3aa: CASSLTSGGDVRYF

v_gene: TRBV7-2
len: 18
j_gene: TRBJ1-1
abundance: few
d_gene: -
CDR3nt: TGTGCCAGCAGCTTATTGGGGGGGGCGCCAGGGCCGAACACTGAAGCTTTCTTT
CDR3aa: CASSLLGGAPGPNTEAFF

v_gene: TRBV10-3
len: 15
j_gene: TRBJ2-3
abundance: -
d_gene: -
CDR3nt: TGTGCCATCACCCCTGGTGGCTCTAGCACAGATACGCAGTATTTT
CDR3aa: CAITPGGSSTDTQYF

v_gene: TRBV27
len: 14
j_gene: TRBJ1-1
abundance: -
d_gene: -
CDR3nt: TGTGCCAGCAGTTTGGGGGGCGCCGACACTGAAGCTTTCTTT
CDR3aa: CASSLGGADTEAFF

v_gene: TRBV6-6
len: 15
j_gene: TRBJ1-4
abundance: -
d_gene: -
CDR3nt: TGTGCCAGCAGTTACAGCGACGGTGGGTCCGAAAAACTGTTTTTT
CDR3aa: CASSYSDGGSEKLFF

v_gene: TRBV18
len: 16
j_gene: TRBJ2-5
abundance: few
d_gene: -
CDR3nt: TGTGCCAGCTCACCACTTCCGCAAACCACCGGGGAGACCCAGTACTTC
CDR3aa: CASSPLPQTTGETQYF

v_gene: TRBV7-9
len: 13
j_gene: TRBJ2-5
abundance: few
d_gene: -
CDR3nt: TGTGCCAGCAGCGCCTCGGGGCAAGAGACCCAGTACTTC
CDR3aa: CASSASGQETQYF

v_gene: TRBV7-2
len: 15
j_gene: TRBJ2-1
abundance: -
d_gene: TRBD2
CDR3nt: TGTGCCAGCACGACTAGCGGGGCGGCCTACAATGAGCAGTTCTTC
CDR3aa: CASTTSGAAYNEQFF

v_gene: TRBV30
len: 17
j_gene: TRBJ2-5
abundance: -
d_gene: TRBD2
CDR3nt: TGTGCCTGGAGTGTGCTAGCGGGGAAAGCTTTCCAAGAGACCCAGTACTTC
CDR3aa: CAWSVLAGKAFQETQYF

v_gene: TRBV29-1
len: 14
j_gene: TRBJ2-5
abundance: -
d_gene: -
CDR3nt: TGCAGCGTTGAAGGGGGGCTAGGGAAAGGGACCCAGTACTTC
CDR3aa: CSVEGGLGKGTQYF

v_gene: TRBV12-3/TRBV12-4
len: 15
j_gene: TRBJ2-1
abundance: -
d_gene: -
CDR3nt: TGTGCCAGCAGCCCCGAGGGCGCCTCCTACAATGAGCAGTTCTTC
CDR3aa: CASSPEGASYNEQFF

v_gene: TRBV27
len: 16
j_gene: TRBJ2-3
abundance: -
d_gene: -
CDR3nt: TGTGCCGGCAGGCTCCGTCGGGGGCTAAATCAAGATACGCAGTATTTT
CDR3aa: CAGRLRRGLNQDTQYF

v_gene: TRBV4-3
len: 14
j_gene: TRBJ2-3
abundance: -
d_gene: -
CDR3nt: TGCGCCAGCAGCGGTAGCGGAGGGCCAGATACGCAGTATTTT
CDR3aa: CASSGSGGPDTQYF

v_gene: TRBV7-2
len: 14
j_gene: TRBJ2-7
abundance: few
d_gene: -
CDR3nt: TGTGCCAGCAGCGACAGAGCTAGAACCTACGAGCAGTACTTC
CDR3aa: CASSDRARTYEQYF

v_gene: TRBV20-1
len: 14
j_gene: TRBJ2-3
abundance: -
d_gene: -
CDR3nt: TGCAGTGCTACTAGGGCGCGATTCACAGATACGCAGTATTTT
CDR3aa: CSATRARFTDTQYF

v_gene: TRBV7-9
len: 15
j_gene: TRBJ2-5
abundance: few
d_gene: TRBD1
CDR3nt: TGTGCCAGCAGCTTAGAAGGGACAGGGCACCAGACCCAGTACTTC
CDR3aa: CASSLEGTGHQTQYF

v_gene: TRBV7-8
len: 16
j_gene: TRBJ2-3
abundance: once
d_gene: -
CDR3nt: TGTGCCAGCAGCTCACTTAGGGTCGGTGGCACAGATACGCAGTATTTT
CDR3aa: CASSSLRVGGTDTQYF

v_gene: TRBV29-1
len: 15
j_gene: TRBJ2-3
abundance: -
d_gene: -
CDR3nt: TGCAGCGTTTCAATAGGAGGGGCAGGCACAGATACGCAGTATTTT
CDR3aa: CSVSIGGAGTDTQYF

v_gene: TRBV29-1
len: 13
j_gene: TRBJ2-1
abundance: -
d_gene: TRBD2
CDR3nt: TGCAGCGTTGAACTAGCGGGGGACAATGAGCAGTTCTTC
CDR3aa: CSVELAGDNEQFF

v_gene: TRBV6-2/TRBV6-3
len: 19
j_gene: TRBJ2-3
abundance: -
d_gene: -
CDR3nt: TGTGCCAGCAGTTACTCGATGGTCCGGGCTAGCCTTGATACAGATACGCAGTATTTT
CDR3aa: CASSYSMVRASLDTDTQYF

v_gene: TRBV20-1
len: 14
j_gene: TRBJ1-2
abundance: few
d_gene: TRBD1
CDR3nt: TGCAGTGCTAGAGGGCAGGGGGCTAACTATGGCTACACCTTC
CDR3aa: CSARGQGANYGYTF

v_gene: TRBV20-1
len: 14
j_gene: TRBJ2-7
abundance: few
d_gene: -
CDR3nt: TGCAGTGCTAGAGTCAGGGGGGGCAACTACGAGCAGTACTTC
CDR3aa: CSARVRGGNYEQYF

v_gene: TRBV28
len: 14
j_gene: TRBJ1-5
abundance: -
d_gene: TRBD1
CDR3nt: TGTGCCAGCAGTTTTGGGACAGTGCATCAGCCCCAGCATTTT
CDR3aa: CASSFGTVHQPQHF